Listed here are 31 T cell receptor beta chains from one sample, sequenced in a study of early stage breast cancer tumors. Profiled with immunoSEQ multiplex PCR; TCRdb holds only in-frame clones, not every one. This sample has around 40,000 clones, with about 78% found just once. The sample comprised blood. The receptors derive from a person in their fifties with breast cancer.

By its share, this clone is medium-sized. CDR3 coding DNA: TGTGCCAGCAGGTCAGGGGAACAGCCCCAGCATTTT. The encoded protein is CASRSGEQPQHF. The chain joins TRBV6-5 to TRBJ1-5, with a possible D match to TRBD1 (6 bases). The CDR3 spans 12 residues. Trimming stripped 6 bases from V and 7 bases from J, with 10 bases between. Germline V lookup: CDR1 MNHEY, CDR2 SVGAGI.

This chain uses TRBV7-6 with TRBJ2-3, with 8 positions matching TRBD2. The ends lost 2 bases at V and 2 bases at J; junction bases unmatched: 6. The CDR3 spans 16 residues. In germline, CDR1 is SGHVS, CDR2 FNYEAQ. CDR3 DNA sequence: TGTGCCAGCAGCTTACGGGCGGGAGGTTTCACAGATACGCAGTATTTT. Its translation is CASSLRAGGFTDTQYF.

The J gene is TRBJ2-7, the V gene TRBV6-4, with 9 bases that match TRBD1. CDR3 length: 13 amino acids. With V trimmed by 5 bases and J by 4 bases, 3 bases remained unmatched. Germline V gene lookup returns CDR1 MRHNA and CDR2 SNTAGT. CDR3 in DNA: TGTGCCAGCAGTAAAGACAGGGGGTACGAGCAGTACTTC. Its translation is CASSKDRGYEQYF.

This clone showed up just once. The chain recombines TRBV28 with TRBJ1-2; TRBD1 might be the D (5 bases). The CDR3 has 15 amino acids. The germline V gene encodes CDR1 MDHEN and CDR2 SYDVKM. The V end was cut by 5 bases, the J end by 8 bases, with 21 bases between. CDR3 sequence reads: CASSTQPVGVFGYTF. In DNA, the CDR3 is TGTGCCAGCAGTACCCAACCGGTAGGGGTGTTCGGCTACACCTTC.

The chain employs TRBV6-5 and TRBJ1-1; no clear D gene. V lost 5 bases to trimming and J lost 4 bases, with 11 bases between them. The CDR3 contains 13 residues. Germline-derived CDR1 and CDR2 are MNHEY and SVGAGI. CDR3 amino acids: CASSRTGSTEAFF. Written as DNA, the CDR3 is TGTGCCAGCAGTCGGACGGGGTCCACTGAAGCTTTCTTT.

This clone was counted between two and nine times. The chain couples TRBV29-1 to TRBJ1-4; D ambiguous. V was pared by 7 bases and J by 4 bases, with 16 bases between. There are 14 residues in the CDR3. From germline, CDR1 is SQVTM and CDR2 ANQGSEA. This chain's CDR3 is CSAQEGTGNEKLFF. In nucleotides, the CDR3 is TGCAGCGCCCAAGAGGGTACGGGTAATGAAAAACTGTTTTTT.

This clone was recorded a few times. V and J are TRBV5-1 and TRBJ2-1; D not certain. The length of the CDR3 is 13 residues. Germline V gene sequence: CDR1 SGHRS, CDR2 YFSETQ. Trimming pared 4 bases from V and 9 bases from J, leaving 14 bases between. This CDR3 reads CASSQDVGTEQFF. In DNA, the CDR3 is TGCGCCAGCAGCCAAGATGTCGGTACTGAGCAGTTCTTC. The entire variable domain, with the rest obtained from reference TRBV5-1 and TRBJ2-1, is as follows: KAGVTQTPRYLIKTRGQQVTLSCSPISGHRSVSWYQQTPGQGLQFLFEYFSETQRNKGNFPGRFSGRQFSNSRSEMNVSTLELGDSALYLCASSQDVGTEQFFGPGTRLTVL.

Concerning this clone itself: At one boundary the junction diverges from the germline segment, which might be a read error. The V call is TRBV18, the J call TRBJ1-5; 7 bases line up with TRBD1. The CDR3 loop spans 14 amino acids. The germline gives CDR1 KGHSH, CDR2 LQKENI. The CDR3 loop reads CVSSPQGPPQPQHF. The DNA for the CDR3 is TGTGTCAGCTCACCACAGGGGCCCCCTCAGCCCCAGCATTTT.

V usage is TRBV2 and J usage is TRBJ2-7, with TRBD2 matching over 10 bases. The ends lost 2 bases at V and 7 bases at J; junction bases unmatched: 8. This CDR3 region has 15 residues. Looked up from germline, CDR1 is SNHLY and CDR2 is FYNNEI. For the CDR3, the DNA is TGTGCCAGCAGTGAACTAGCGGGGGCTTCCTTAGAGCAGTACGTC. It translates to CASSELAGASLEQYV.

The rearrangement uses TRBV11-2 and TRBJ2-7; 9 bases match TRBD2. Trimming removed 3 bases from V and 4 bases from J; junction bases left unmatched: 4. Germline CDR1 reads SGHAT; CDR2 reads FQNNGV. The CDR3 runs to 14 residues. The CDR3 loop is CASSFSGSLYEQYF. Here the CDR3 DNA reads TGTGCCAGCAGCTTTAGCGGGAGCTTGTACGAGCAGTACTTC.

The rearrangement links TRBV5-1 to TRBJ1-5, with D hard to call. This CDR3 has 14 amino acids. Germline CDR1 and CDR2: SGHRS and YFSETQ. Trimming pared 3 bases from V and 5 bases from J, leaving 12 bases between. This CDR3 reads CASSYSGVDQPQHF. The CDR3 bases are TGCGCCAGCAGCTATTCGGGAGTGGATCAGCCCCAGCATTTT.

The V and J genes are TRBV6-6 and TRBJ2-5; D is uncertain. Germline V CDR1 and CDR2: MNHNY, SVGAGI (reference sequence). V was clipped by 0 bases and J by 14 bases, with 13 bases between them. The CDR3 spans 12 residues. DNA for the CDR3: TGTGCCAGCAGTTACTCGAAAGCGTATTTCTACTTC. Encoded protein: CASSYSKAYFYF.

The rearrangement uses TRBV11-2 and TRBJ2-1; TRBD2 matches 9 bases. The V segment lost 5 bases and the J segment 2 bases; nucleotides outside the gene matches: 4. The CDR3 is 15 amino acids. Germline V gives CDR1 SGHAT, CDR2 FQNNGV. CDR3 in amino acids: CASSKLAGTYNEQFF. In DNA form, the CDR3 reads TGTGCCAGCAGCAAGCTAGCGGGGACCTACAATGAGCAGTTCTTC.

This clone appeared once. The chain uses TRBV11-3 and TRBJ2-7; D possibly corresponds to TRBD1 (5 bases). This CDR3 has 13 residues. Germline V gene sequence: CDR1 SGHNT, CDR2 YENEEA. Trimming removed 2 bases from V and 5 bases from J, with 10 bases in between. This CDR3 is CASSLTQGNEQYF. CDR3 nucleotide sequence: TGTGCCAGCAGCTTAACCCAGGGTAACGAGCAGTACTTC.

CDR3 sequence reads: CASSFGRSGRGTDTQYF. The CDR3 DNA is TGTGCCAGCAGCTTCGGGAGGTCGGGCCGGGGTACAGATACGCAGTATTTT. The rearrangement links TRBV11-2 to TRBJ2-3, with 7 bases fitting TRBD2. CDR1 is SGHAT and CDR2 is FQNNGV in the germline V gene. The V and J ends lost 3 bases and 3 bases, in that order; junction bases with no gene match: 12. CDR3 length: 17 amino acids.

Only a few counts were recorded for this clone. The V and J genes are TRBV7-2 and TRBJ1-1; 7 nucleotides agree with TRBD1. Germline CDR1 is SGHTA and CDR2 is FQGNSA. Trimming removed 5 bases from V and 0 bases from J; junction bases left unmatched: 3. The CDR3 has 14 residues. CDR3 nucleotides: TGTGCCAGCAGCGGCAGGGGGATGAACACTGAAGCTTTCTTT. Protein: CASSGRGMNTEAFF. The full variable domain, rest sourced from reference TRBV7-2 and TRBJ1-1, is GAGVSQSPSNKVTEKGKDVELRCDPISGHTALYWYRQSLGQGLEFLIYFQGNSAPDKSGLPSDRFSAERTGGSVSTLTIQRTQQEDSAVYLCASSGRGMNTEAFFGQGTRLTVV.

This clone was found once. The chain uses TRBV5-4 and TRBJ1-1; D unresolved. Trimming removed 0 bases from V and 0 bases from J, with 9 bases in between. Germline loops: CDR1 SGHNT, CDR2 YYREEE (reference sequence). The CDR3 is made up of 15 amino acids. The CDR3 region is CASSLDPGMNTEAFF. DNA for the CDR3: TGTGCCAGCAGCTTGGATCCGGGGATGAACACTGAAGCTTTCTTT.

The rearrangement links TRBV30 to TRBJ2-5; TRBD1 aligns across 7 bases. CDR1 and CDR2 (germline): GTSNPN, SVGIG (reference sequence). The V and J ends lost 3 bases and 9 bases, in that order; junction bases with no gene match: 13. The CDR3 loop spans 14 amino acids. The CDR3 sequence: CAWRDTGQLTSQYF. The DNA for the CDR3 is TGTGCCTGGAGGGATACGGGACAGCTAACCTCCCAGTACTTC.

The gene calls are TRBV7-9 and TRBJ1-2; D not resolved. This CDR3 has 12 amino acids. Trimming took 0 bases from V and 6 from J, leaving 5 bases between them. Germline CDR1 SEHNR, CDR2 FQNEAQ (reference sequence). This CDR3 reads CASSLATDGYTF. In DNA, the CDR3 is TGTGCCAGCAGCTTAGCCACGGATGGCTACACCTTC.

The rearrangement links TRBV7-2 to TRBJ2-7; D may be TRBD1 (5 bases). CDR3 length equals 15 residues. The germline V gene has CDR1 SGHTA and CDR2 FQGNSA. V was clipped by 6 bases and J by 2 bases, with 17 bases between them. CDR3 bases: TGTGCCAGCAGTGCTAGGGGTGGTCCAGCCTACGAGCAGTACGTC. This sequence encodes CASSARGGPAYEQYV.

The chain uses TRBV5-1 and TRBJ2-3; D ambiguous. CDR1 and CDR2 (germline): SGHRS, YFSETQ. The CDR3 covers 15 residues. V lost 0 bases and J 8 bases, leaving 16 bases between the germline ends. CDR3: CASSLGQVVSGTQYF. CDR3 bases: TGCGCCAGCAGCTTGGGTCAGGTGGTGAGTGGTACGCAGTATTTT.

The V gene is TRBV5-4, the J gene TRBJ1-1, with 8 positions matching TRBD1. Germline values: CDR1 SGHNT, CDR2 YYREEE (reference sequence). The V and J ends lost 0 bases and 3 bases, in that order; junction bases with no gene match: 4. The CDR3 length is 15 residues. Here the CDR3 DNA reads TGTGCCAGCAGCTTGGCCTCGACAGGGGACACTGAAGCTTTCTTT. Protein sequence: CASSLASTGDTEAFF.

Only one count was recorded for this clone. CDR3 protein: CASSPLGTLKRNEQYF. For the CDR3, the DNA is TGCGCCAGCAGCCCGTTAGGGACATTAAAAAGGAACGAGCAGTACTTC. The chain joins TRBV4-1 to TRBJ2-7; possible D gene TRBD1, 6 bases. The germline gives CDR1 MGHRA, CDR2 YSYEKL. Trimming took 4 bases from V and 5 from J, leaving 21 bases between them. The CDR3 loop spans 16 amino acids.

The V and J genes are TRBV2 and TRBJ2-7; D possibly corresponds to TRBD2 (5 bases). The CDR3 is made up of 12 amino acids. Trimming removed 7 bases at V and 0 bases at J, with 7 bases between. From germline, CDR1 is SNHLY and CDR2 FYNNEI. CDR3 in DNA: TGTGCCAGCAAGCGGAGCTCCTACGAGCAGTACTTC. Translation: CASKRSSYEQYF.

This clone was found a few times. CDR3 sequence: CSVLQGRDTEAFF. The CDR3 nucleotides are TGCAGCGTCTTACAGGGTCGGGACACTGAAGCTTTCTTT. V gene TRBV29-1 combines with J gene TRBJ1-1; tentatively, D is TRBD1 (6 bases). V lost 6 bases and J lost 3, with 14 bases in between. CDR3 size: 13 residues. CDR1 and CDR2 (germline): SQVTM, ANQGSEA.

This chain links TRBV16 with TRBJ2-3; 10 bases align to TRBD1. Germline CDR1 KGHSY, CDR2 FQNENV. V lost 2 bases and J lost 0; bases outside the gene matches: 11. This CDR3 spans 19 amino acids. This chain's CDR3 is CASSQPVGTGALSTDTQYF. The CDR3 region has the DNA TGTGCCAGCAGCCAACCAGTGGGGACAGGGGCCCTGAGCACAGATACGCAGTATTTT.

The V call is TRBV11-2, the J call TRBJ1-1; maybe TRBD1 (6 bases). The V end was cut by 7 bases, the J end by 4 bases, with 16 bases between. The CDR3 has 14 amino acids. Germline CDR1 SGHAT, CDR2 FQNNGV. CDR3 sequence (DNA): TGTGCCAGCACCTGGACCCAAGGGGGCACTGAAGCTTTCTTT. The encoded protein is CASTWTQGGTEAFF.

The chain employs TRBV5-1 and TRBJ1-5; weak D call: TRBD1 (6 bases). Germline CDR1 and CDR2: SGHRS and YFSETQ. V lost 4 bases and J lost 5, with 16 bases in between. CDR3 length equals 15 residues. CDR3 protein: CASSPSAGADQPQHF. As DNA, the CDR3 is TGCGCCAGCAGCCCCAGCGCAGGGGCCGATCAGCCCCAGCATTTT.

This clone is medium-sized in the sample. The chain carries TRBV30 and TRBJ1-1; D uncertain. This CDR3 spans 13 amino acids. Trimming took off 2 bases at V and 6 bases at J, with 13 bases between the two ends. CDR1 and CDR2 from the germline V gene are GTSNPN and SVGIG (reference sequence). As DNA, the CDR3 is TGTGCCTGGAGTCCCGGGGTAACGGCTGAAGCTTTCTTT. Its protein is CAWSPGVTAEAFF.

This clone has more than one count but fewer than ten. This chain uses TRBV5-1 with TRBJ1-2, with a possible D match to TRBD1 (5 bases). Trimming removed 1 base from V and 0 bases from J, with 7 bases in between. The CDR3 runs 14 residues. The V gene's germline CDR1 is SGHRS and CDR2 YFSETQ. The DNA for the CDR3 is TGCGCCAGCAGCTTGTCAGGGTCTAACTATGGCTACACCTTC. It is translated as CASSLSGSNYGYTF.

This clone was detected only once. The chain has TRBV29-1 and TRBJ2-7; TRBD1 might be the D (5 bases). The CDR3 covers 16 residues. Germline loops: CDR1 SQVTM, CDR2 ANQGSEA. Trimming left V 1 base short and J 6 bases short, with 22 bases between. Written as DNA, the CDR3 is TGCAGCGTTGAAGGTGGGATACAGGTCCCTCTGGGCGAGCAGTACTTC. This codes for CSVEGGIQVPLGEQYF.